This is a list of T cell receptor beta chains from one sample in a study of T cell responses to AZD1222 COVID-19 vaccine. The method was immunoSEQ multiplex PCR; TCRdb's version includes in-frame clones alone and lacks a portion of them. The sample includes approximately 120,000 clones, around 87% of them seen just once. Here the sequenced sample was peripheral blood, taken on day 0 of AZD1222 vaccination. The source of these receptors is an adult in good health. The conserved cysteine and the conserved F or W are not part of the CDR3 here. A D gene is named only where the DNA matches it firmly.

J gene	V gene	D gene	CDR3 protein
TRBJ2-1	TRBV24-1	TRBD2	ATSDSSSGRSNEQF
TRBJ1-1	TRBV6-5	-	ASIFYRTGNTEAF
TRBJ1-4	TRBV7-9	-	ASSLGTRGNEKLF
TRBJ2-7	TRBV23-1	TRBD1	ASSQSRTGQKTEQY
TRBJ2-1	TRBV5-4	-	ASSLTFAHDEQF
TRBJ1-1	TRBV29-1	-	SARPSGETEAF
TRBJ1-6	TRBV2	-	ASSERGPRSPLH
TRBJ2-3	TRBV5-1	TRBD2	ASSSGLAGVFGTDTQY
TRBJ2-7	TRBV28	TRBD1	ASREQGAAYEQY
TRBJ1-1	TRBV5-1	TRBD1	ASSSGDRLMNTEAF
TRBJ2-1	TRBV7-3	-	ASSLYPGDNEQF
TRBJ1-1	TRBV28	-	ASSLDSYTEAF
TRBJ2-3	TRBV30	-	AWGTIGTDTQY
TRBJ2-1	TRBV6-2/TRBV6-3	-	ASSYSIARVSYNEQF
TRBJ2-2	TRBV4-2	-	ASSQDKDLAGELF
TRBJ1-3	TRBV30	-	AWGGPYVRGE
TRBJ2-3	TRBV6-2/TRBV6-3	TRBD2	ASSYSIIAGGQTDTQY
TRBJ1-2	TRBV7-9	TRBD1	ASSLLGQAFT
TRBJ1-5	TRBV27	-	ASSLRREGQPQH
TRBJ1-1	TRBV25-1	-	ASRRGITEAF
TRBJ2-7	TRBV19	TRBD2	ASRRAGGSSYEQY
TRBJ2-7	TRBV19	TRBD2	ASSIELSSGRYFYEQY
TRBJ2-2	TRBV5-4	-	ASSLTNGELF
TRBJ1-3	TRBV7-2	-	ASSLSTVSGNTIY
TRBJ1-5	TRBV6-5	-	ASRLVDGQNQPQH
TRBJ2-1	TRBV7-3	TRBD1	ASSFIGTGAYNEQF
TRBJ2-7	TRBV2	TRBD2	ASSEQTSGRYEQY
TRBJ1-5	TRBV7-3	-	ASSRDIYQPQH
TRBJ1-1	TRBV28	TRBD1	ASSLAAGTGVGTEAF
TRBJ2-7	TRBV6-5	-	ASVLGFEQY
TRBJ2-1	TRBV7-9	TRBD2	ASSLAAGAPNEQF
TRBJ2-2	TRBV5-1	-	ASKVERNTGELF
TRBJ1-1	TRBV4-3	TRBD1	ASSRQTGGNTEAF
TRBJ2-7	TRBV28	TRBD2	ASSLPGTTVYEQY
TRBJ2-1	TRBV11-3	-	ASSLTLGDRAGGF
TRBJ2-3	TRBV7-2	-	ASSLGPGEGDTQY
TRBJ2-1	TRBV19	-	ASSPEGTRPYNEQF
TRBJ2-2	TRBV19	TRBD2	ASSTPRLAGGRTGELF
TRBJ1-6	TRBV11-2	-	ASSLDQGSPSPLH
TRBJ1-1	TRBV5-4	-	ASSLERDATEAF